Shown below are 14 T cell receptor beta chains from a single sample sequenced in a study of identical twins. MiXCR was run by TCRdb on the 5' RACE reads, yielding one entry per CDR3 protein. The sample has 500,000 to 600,000 distinct CDR3 sequences, less than 25% seen once. A further study also used this sample, focusing on T cells expressing NK-cell markers.

Sequences were obtained from CD4+ T cells sorted from blood. Receptors were obtained from a young woman in good health.

The V gene is TRBV5-6, the J gene TRBJ2-5; 7 positions agree with TRBD2. Germline trimming cut 6 bases from V and 0 bases from J; bases unmatched to any gene: 5. Germline CDR1 reads SGHDT; CDR2 reads YYEEEE. The CDR3 is 14 residues long. Written as DNA, the CDR3 is TGTGCCAGCAATCGGGGGGTACACCAAGAGACCCAGTACTTC. It yields the protein CASNRGVHQETQYF.

In its sample, this clonotype was seen a few times. J is TRBJ1-6 and V is TRBV12-3 or TRBV12-4; D is possibly TRBD1 (6 bases). The CDR3 consists of 13 residues. Trimming pared 6 bases from V and 9 bases from J, leaving 12 bases between. This CDR3 is CASSLGAISPLHF. The CDR3 DNA is TGTGCCAGCAGCTTGGGGGCGATTTCACCCCTCCACTTT.

The chain links TRBV18 to TRBJ1-6, with TRBD1 as a possible D gene (5 bases). V dropped 3 bases and J dropped 15 bases, with 15 bases sitting between them. CDR3 length equals 13 residues. Germline V gene data show CDR1 as KGHSH and CDR2 as LQKENI. As DNA, the CDR3 is TGTGCCAGCTCACCCGGGTCACAGGATCTCCTCCACTTT. Protein: CASSPGSQDLLHF.

The chain carries TRBV5-4 and TRBJ1-5, with TRBD1 as a possible D gene (5 bases). V was cut by 0 bases and J by 9 bases, with 7 bases left in between. The CDR3 is 12 residues long. Germline V gene sequence: CDR1 SGHNT, CDR2 YYREEE (reference sequence). The CDR3 here is CASSLDGAPQHF. The CDR3 bases are TGTGCCAGCAGCTTGGATGGGGCGCCCCAGCATTTT.

The chain links TRBV7-8 to TRBJ1-2; the D gene is possibly TRBD1 (5 bases). The CDR3 extends over 16 amino acids. The V gene's germline CDR1 is SGHVS and CDR2 FQNEAQ. The V end lost 2 bases, the J end lost 7 bases, and 20 bases lay between the germline ends. The CDR3 DNA follows: TGTGCCAGCAGCTTATTCGCGGGGGAAAGGGCGCCTGGCTACACCTTC. This translates into CASSLFAGERAPGYTF. The full variable domain, in which reference TRBV7-8 and TRBJ1-2 provide the parts outside the CDR3, is GAGVSQSPRYKVAKRGQDVALRCDPISGHVSLFWYQQALGQGPEFLTYFQNEAQLDKSGLPSDRFFAERPEGSVSTLKIQRTQQEDSAVYLCASSLFAGERAPGYTFGSGTRLTVV.

The chain is built from TRBV24-1 and TRBJ2-4; D possibly corresponds to TRBD1 (6 bases). CDR3 length equals 15 residues. Trimming pared 0 bases from V and 3 bases from J, leaving 8 bases between. The V gene's germline CDR1 is KGHDR and CDR2 SFDVKD. The CDR3 nucleotides are TGTGCCACCAGTGATTTGCAAGGGGGCAAAAACATTCAGTACTTC. The encoded protein is CATSDLQGGKNIQYF.

The chain is built from TRBV5-1 and TRBJ2-3, with 8 bases lining up with TRBD2. With 0 bases clipped from V and 6 bases from J, the junction kept 6 bases outside the gene matches. Germline V gene lookup returns CDR1 SGHRS and CDR2 YFSETQ. This CDR3 has 15 amino acids. CDR3 in DNA: TGCGCCAGCAGCTTGGCGGGTAGCGGGGCGGATACGCAGTATTTT. It encodes CASSLAGSGADTQYF.

This clonotype was observed a few times. The chain is built from TRBV27 and TRBJ2-4; 12 bases align to TRBD1. The J segment lost 6 bases and the V segment lost 6 bases, leaving 3 bases of the junction unmatched. The CDR3 length is 14 residues. CDR1 is MNHEY, CDR2 SMNVEV, per germline (reference sequence). The CDR3 nucleotides are TGTGCCAGCAGACCGGGACAGGGGGCAAACATTCAGTACTTC. It codes for CASRPGQGANIQYF.

This chain links TRBV24-1 with TRBJ2-2, with unresolved D. The V and J ends lost 2 bases and 6 bases respectively, with 9 bases between them. Germline-derived CDR1 and CDR2 are KGHDR and SFDVKD. CDR3 length: 14 amino acids. The CDR3 is CATSDSLRPGELFF. DNA of the CDR3: TGTGCCACCAGTGATTCCCTCCGGCCCGGGGAGCTGTTTTTT.

The chain employs TRBV7-2 and TRBJ2-1, with 9 positions matching TRBD2. Germline loops: CDR1 SGHTA, CDR2 FQGNSA. The ends lost 5 bases at V and 7 bases at J; junction bases unmatched: 6. The CDR3 extends over 14 amino acids. Here the CDR3 DNA reads TGTGCCAGCAGCCCCCAGACTAGCGGAAATGAGCAGTTCTTC. As protein: CASSPQTSGNEQFF. Combining the CDR3 with reference TRBV7-2 and TRBJ2-1 gives the whole variable domain GAGVSQSPSNKVTEKGKDVELRCDPISGHTALYWYRQSLGQGLEFLIYFQGNSAPDKSGLPSDRFSAERTGGSVSTLTIQRTQQEDSAVYLCASSPQTSGNEQFFGPGTRLTVL.

The V gene is TRBV20-1, the J gene TRBJ2-3; 10 bases are a match to TRBD1. Unmatched junction bases numbered 2, after V lost 0 bases and J lost 5 bases. This CDR3 is built from 14 residues. The germline V gene has CDR1 DFQATT and CDR2 SNEGSKA (reference sequence). CDR3 sequence reads: CSAREDRGRDTQYF. As DNA, the CDR3 is TGCAGTGCTAGAGAAGACAGGGGGCGAGATACGCAGTATTTT.

The chain links TRBV6-1 to TRBJ1-1; D uncertain. This CDR3 comprises 15 residues. Deletions cut 6 bases from V and 0 bases from J, with 14 bases between. CDR1 and CDR2 (germline): MNHNS, SASEGT. The DNA of the CDR3 is TGTGCCAGCAGGCGCGTTCTGACGGTGAACACTGAAGCTTTCTTT. Its translation: CASRRVLTVNTEAFF.

In this sample, this clonotype turned up a few times. V and J are TRBV12-3 or TRBV12-4 and TRBJ2-1; perhaps D is TRBD1 or TRBD2 (5 bases each). The V and J ends lost 5 bases and 8 bases respectively, with 22 bases between them. There are 16 residues in the CDR3. CDR3 sequence reads: CASSRGRRRLGHEQFF. The CDR3 nucleotides are TGTGCCAGCAGTCGGGGACGAAGACGGTTAGGCCATGAGCAGTTCTTC.

This clonotype was observed a few times. The gene calls are TRBV6-5 and TRBJ1-5; 7 bases line up with TRBD1. This CDR3 contains 18 residues. V shed 8 bases and J 0 bases; nucleotides not matched to a gene: 16. From germline, CDR1 is MNHEY and CDR2 SVGAGI. The CDR3 here is CASRSRQGKDFSNQPQHF. CDR3 coding DNA: TGTGCCAGCCGTTCCAGACAGGGAAAAGATTTTAGCAATCAGCCCCAGCATTTT.